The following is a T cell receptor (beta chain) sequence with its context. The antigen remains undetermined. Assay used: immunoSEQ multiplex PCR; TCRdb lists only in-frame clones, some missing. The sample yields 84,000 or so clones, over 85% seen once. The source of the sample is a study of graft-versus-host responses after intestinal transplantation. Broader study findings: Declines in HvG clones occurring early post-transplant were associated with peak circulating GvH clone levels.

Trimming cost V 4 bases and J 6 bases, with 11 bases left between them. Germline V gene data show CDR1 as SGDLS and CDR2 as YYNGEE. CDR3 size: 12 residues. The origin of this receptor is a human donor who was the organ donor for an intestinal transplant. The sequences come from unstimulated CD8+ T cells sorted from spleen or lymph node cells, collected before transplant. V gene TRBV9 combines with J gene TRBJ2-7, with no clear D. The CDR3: CASSPSYGEQYF. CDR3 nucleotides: TGTGCCAGCAGCCCGAGCTACGGCGAGCAGTACTTC.